This T cell receptor (beta chain) was identified in a study of response to subunit inactivated influenza vaccine. Findings of the study overall: New T cells are recruited in small numbers by each seasonal influenza vaccination, according to the authors' suggestion.

TCRdb fed the RT-PCR reads into MiXCR, producing one record per CDR3 protein. This table holds 500,000 to 750,000 distinct CDR3 sequences, approximately 15% found once. In germline, CDR1 is SGHDT, CDR2 YYEEEE. V dropped 0 bases and J dropped 5 bases, with 6 bases sitting between them. The CDR3 is made up of 13 amino acids. This clonotype appeared a single time. Its target is not known. The specimen was PBMCs from blood, collected 12 days after vaccination. This chain links TRBV5-6 with TRBJ1-5; D remains ambiguous. This TCR came from a man aged 45 to 65 who received an inactivated influenza vaccine. The CDR3 nucleotides are TGTGCCAGCAGCTTGGGTGTCGATCAGCCCCAGCATTTT. Encoded protein: CASSLGVDQPQHF.